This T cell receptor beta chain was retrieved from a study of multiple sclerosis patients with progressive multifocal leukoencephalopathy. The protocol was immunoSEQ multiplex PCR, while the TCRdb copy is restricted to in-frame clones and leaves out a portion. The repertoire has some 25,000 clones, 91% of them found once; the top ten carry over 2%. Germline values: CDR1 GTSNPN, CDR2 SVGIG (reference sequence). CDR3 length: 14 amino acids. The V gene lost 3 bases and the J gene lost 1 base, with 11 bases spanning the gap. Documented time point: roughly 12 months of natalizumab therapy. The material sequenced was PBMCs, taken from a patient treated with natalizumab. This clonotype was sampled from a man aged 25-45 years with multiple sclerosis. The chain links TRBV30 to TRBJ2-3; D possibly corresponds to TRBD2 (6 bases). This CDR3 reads CAWSAGTGTDTQYF. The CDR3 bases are TGTGCCTGGAGCGCTGGGACTGGCACAGATACGCAGTATTTT.